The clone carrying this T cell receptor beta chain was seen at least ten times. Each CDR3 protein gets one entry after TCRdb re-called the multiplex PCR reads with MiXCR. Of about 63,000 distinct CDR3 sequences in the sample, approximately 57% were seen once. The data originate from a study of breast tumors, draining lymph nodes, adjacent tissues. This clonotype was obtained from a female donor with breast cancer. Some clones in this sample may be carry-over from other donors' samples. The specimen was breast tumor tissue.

The CDR3 sequence: CASSPWTGTNTGELFF. DNA of the CDR3: TGTGCCAGCAGCCCCTGGACAGGGACGAACACCGGGGAGCTGTTTTTT. The genes are TRBV7-6 and TRBJ2-2, with 8 bases that match TRBD1. Germline assignment: CDR1 SGHVS and CDR2 FNYEAQ. The J segment lost 0 bases and the V segment lost 5 bases, leaving 5 bases of the junction unmatched. This CDR3 is built from 16 residues.